The 22 T cell receptor beta chains below were found in one sample sequenced in a study of T cells after yellow fever vaccination. TCRdb recomputed calls from the 5' RACE reads with MiXCR, one row per CDR3 protein. Of some 560,000 distinct CDR3 sequences listed, 15% to 20% are singletons. Sequencing used PBMCs, obtained 15 days after the yellow fever booster vaccination. These TCRs come from a man aged 30 to 39 who received the YFV17D yellow fever vaccine.

Many counts were recorded for this clonotype. The chain combines TRBV5-1 with TRBJ1-1; maybe TRBD1 (6 bases). V dropped 0 bases and J dropped 1 base, with 7 bases sitting between them. Per the germline V gene, CDR1 is SGHRS and CDR2 is YFSETQ. This CDR3 comprises 14 residues. The CDR3 here is CASSLEQGNTEAFF. The CDR3, as DNA: TGCGCCAGCAGCTTGGAACAGGGGAACACTGAAGCTTTCTTT.

The chain links TRBV5-6 to TRBJ2-2; D is ambiguous. Trimming shortened V by 4 bases and J by 6 bases, and 25 bases separated the two germline ends. The CDR3 has 18 amino acids. CDR1 is SGHDT and CDR2 is YYEEEE in the germline V gene. CDR3 nucleotide sequence: TGTGCCAGCAGCCCTACCGGGCTCCCCAACGCTTCACCCGGGGAGCTGTTTTTT. Protein: CASSPTGLPNASPGELFF.

CDR3 sequence (DNA): TGTGCCAGCAGTTTGCTAGCGGGAGGATCCCCCCCCTACAATGAGCAGTTCTTC. Translated, it gives CASSLLAGGSPPYNEQFF. The chain combines TRBV27 with TRBJ2-1, with 11 positions matching TRBD2. In germline, CDR1 is MNHEY, CDR2 SMNVEV (reference sequence). The V segment lost 3 bases and the J segment 2 bases; nucleotides outside the gene matches: 9. This CDR3 is 18 amino acids long.

The table lists this clonotype with a few counts. V is TRBV5-1 and J is TRBJ2-3; the match to TRBD2 covers 15 bases. This CDR3 is built from 17 residues. Trimming cost V 4 bases and J 4 bases; bases outside gene matches: 7. Germline loops: CDR1 SGHRS, CDR2 YFSETQ. CDR3 region: CASSLGLAGGVSDTQYF. DNA of the CDR3: TGCGCCAGCAGCCTCGGACTAGCGGGAGGGGTGTCAGATACGCAGTATTTT.

The table lists this clonotype with a few counts. This rearrangement joins TRBV7-3 to TRBJ2-1; D is unresolved. Deletions cut 0 bases from V and 3 bases from J, with 6 bases between. Germline-derived CDR1 and CDR2 are SGHTA and FQGTGA. CDR3 length equals 14 residues. CDR3 sequence: CASSLTGFYNEQFF. In nucleotides, the CDR3 is TGTGCCAGCAGCTTAACCGGGTTCTACAATGAGCAGTTCTTC.

This rearrangement joins TRBV27 to TRBJ1-2, with D unclear. Germline V gene data show CDR1 as MNHEY and CDR2 as SMNVEV (reference sequence). This CDR3 has 12 amino acids. The ends were cut back, 10 bases at V and 5 bases at J, with 14 bases in the middle. The CDR3: CATRISSYGYTF. CDR3 nucleotides: TGTGCCACCCGCATATCCTCTTATGGCTACACCTTC.

The rearrangement links TRBV5-1 to TRBJ2-7, with TRBD1 as a possible D gene (5 bases). In germline, CDR1 is SGHRS, CDR2 YFSETQ. There are 15 residues in the CDR3. V lost 0 bases, J lost 1 base, and 11 bases lay in between. CDR3 nucleotide sequence: TGCGCCAGCAGCTTGGACCGGACAAGATCCTACGAGCAGTACTTC. It encodes CASSLDRTRSYEQYF.

The chain is built from TRBV5-5 and TRBJ2-5, with D perhaps matching TRBD1 (6 bases). The CDR3 sequence is 14 residues long. Germline V gene data show CDR1 as SGHKS and CDR2 as YYEKEE (reference sequence). The V end was cut by 2 bases, the J end by 5 bases, with 13 bases between. CDR3 coding DNA: TGTGCCAGCAGCTTCAACAGGGCCTCGGAGACCCAGTACTTC. As protein: CASSFNRASETQYF.

The V and J genes are TRBV12-2 and TRBJ2-4; TRBD1 is the table's D call and was not checked against the DNA. TRBV12-2 is classified as a pseudogene. The CDR3 extends over 15 amino acids. The CDR3 sequence is CASRFCRGAKNIQYF. In DNA, the CDR3 is TGTGCAAGTCGCTTCTGCCGGGGGGCCAAAAACATTCAGTACTTC.

The chain has TRBV20-1 and TRBJ2-2; D might be TRBD2 (6 bases). The germline V gene encodes CDR1 DFQATT and CDR2 SNEGSKA (reference sequence). Trimming pared 8 bases from V and 0 bases from J, leaving 13 bases between. CDR3 length: 14 residues. CDR3 in DNA: TGCAGTACCGGAACTAGCTCGAACACCGGGGAGCTGTTTTTT. This gives the protein CSTGTSSNTGELFF.

Only a few counts were recorded for this clonotype. The chain links TRBV20-1 to TRBJ2-7; D is perhaps TRBD1 (5 bases). Germline loops: CDR1 DFQATT, CDR2 SNEGSKA (reference sequence). CDR3 size: 13 residues. Between the trimmed V and J ends, which lost 6 bases and 2 bases, there was a span of 14 bases. CDR3 DNA: TGCAGTGCACGAGACAGTCACGCCTACGAGCAGTACTTC. Translated, it gives CSARDSHAYEQYF.

Details on this clonotype: The junction differs from germline at one of its ends, possibly a read error. The J gene is TRBJ2-7, the V gene TRBV6-2 or TRBV6-3; D remains ambiguous. The CDR3 is 11 amino acids. Germline CDR1 MNHEY, CDR2 SVGEGT. In DNA form, the CDR3 reads TGTCCCAGCAGTTATTTAAGGGAGCAGTACTTC. Amino acid sequence: CPSSYLREQYF.

This clonotype was recorded a few times. The chain combines TRBV12-3 or TRBV12-4 with TRBJ2-7; D not certain. The CDR3 has 13 residues. V lost 2 bases to trimming and J lost 7 bases, with 12 bases between them. CDR3 protein: CASSLRAAEEQYF. CDR3 DNA sequence: TGTGCCAGCAGTTTACGTGCTGCGGAGGAGCAGTACTTC.

The CDR3 nucleotides are TGTGCCAGCACCACCCTGCCGCTACACAATGAGCAGTTCTTC. Translated, it gives CASTTLPLHNEQFF. V usage is TRBV12-3 or TRBV12-4 and J usage is TRBJ2-1; the D is unclear. The CDR3 consists of 14 residues. V was clipped by 7 bases and J by 5 bases, with 15 bases between them.

In this sample, this clonotype turned up many times. The rearrangement joins TRBV12-3 or TRBV12-4 to TRBJ2-2, with no clear D. The CDR3 loop spans 15 amino acids. Between the trimmed V and J ends, which lost 6 bases and 8 bases, there was a span of 19 bases. Here the CDR3 DNA reads TGTGCCAGCAGCCCCTCTTCTGGTTACGGGGGGGAGCTGTTTTTT. It yields the protein CASSPSSGYGGELFF.

The chain couples TRBV11-2 to TRBJ2-7; D gene unclear. The germline V gene encodes CDR1 SGHAT and CDR2 FQNNGV. With 1 base removed from V and 7 bases from J, the gap between germline ends came to 17 bases. CDR3 length: 15 amino acids. In nucleotides, the CDR3 is TGTGCCAGCAGCTTAGTTTCCGGGCGCTTTGGAGAGCAGTACTTC. Its translation is CASSLVSGRFGEQYF.

This chain links TRBV20-1 with TRBJ1-2; D call uncertain. Per germline, CDR1 DFQATT and CDR2 SNEGSKA (reference sequence). V shed 6 bases and J shed 3 bases, with 17 bases lying between them. The CDR3 is 14 amino acids. Here the CDR3 reads CSASSVRPYYGYTF. The CDR3 nucleotides are TGCAGTGCAAGCTCGGTCCGTCCGTACTATGGCTACACCTTC.

The rearrangement links TRBV20-1 to TRBJ2-3; no firm D call. The CDR3 has 15 amino acids. V lost 1 base and J 2 bases, leaving 13 bases between the germline ends. From germline, CDR1 is DFQATT and CDR2 SNEGSKA (reference sequence). The CDR3 DNA is TGCAGTGCTAGAGGAAGTTTCCCTTCCACAGATACGCAGTATTTT. Residues: CSARGSFPSTDTQYF.

The J gene is TRBJ1-4, the V gene TRBV4-3; D gene uncertain. The germline gives CDR1 LGHNA, CDR2 YSLEER. The CDR3 runs to 13 residues. Trimming cost V 0 bases and J 8 bases, with 7 bases left between them. This CDR3 reads CASSQEASEKLFF. CDR3 in DNA: TGCGCCAGCAGCCAAGAAGCTTCCGAAAAACTGTTTTTT.

The V call is TRBV7-8, the J call TRBJ2-7; D not resolved. Germline V gene sequence: CDR1 SGHVS, CDR2 FQNEAQ. CDR3 length: 13 amino acids. The V end was cut by 2 bases, the J end by 5 bases, with 10 bases between. The CDR3 is CASSLQFVDEQYF. DNA of the CDR3: TGTGCCAGCAGCTTACAATTCGTAGACGAGCAGTACTTC.

J is TRBJ2-1 and V is TRBV27; 12 bases match TRBD2. V trimming: 5 bases; J trimming: 5 bases; junction bases outside the gene matches: 4. The V gene's germline CDR1 is MNHEY and CDR2 SMNVEV (reference sequence). There are 15 residues in the CDR3. The CDR3 nucleotides read TGTGCCAGCAGTGAGACTAGCGGGAGAGACAATGAGCAGTTCTTC. This encodes CASSETSGRDNEQFF.

The V call is TRBV28, the J call TRBJ2-7, with 8 bases that match TRBD1. V was pared by 3 bases and J by 4 bases, with 14 bases of the junction left unmatched. Germline CDR1 and CDR2: MDHEN and SYDVKM. The CDR3 totals 17 residues. CDR3 sequence: CASSFAGTGTRHYEQYF. The CDR3 coding sequence is TGTGCCAGCAGTTTTGCCGGGACAGGCACCCGTCATTACGAGCAGTACTTC.